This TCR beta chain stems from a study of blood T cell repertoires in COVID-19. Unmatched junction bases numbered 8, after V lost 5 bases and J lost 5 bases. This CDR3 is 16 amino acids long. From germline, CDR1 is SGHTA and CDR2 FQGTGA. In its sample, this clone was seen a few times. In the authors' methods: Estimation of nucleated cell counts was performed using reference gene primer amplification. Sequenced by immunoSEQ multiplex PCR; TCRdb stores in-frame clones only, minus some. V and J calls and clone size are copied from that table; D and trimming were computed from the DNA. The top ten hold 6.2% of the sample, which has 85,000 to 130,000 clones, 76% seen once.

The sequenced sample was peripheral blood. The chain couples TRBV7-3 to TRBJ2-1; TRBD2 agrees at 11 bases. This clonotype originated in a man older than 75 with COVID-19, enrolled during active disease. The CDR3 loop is CASSPDSGRGHNEQFF. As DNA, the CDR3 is TGTGCCAGCAGCCCAGATAGCGGGAGGGGCCACAATGAGCAGTTCTTC.